This is a list of T cell receptor beta chains from one sample in a study of T cell responses to AZD1222 COVID-19 vaccine. Only in-frame clones appear in the TCRdb table, and some are missing; sequencing was by immunoSEQ multiplex PCR. The sample carries 140,000 or so clones, just over 85% recorded once. The material sequenced was peripheral blood, taken on day 0 of AZD1222 vaccination. All receptors derive from an adult in good health. Each CDR3 is given with its conserved first and last residue. D genes are given only for firm matches. A clone size is listed for some rows: how often the clone was seen (once, few, many), or a class if it is expanded.

size	V	J	length	D	DNA	CDR3
-	TRBV27	TRBJ2-2	19	TRBD2	TGTGCCAGCAGTTTAGTTTTAGGGGGACTAGCGGGAGCTCCCGGGGAGCTGTTTTTT	CASSLVLGGLAGAPGELFF
-	TRBV14	TRBJ2-1	14	-	TGTGCCAGCAGCCAAGATGGGGGGCGGGATGAGCAGTTCTTC	CASSQDGGRDEQFF
-	TRBV11-3	TRBJ2-7	11	-	TGTGCCAGAGACGTATTATACGAGCAGTACTTC	CARDVLYEQYF
-	TRBV27	TRBJ2-1	15	TRBD2	TGTGCCAGCAGTTTACTCGGGACTAGCGGGAATGAGCAGTTCTTC	CASSLLGTSGNEQFF
-	TRBV19	TRBJ1-2	14	-	TGTGCCAGTTCCACCAGGGGCGTTATTTATGGCTACACCTTC	CASSTRGVIYGYTF
-	TRBV30	TRBJ2-3	15	TRBD1	TGTGCCTGGACCCGGGGACAGGGTAACACAGATACGCAGTATTTT	CAWTRGQGNTDTQYF
-	TRBV10-3	TRBJ1-3	13	-	TGTGCCGCTGGCGGGACTTCTGGAAACACCATATATTTT	CAAGGTSGNTIYF
-	TRBV30	TRBJ1-2	12	-	TGTGCCTGTCGACTCGGGGCTCGGGGCTACACCTTC	CACRLGARGYTF
once	TRBV5-5	TRBJ2-7	15	-	TGTGCCAGCAGCTTGGAGGCAGGGTTGGCCTACGAGCAGTACTTC	CASSLEAGLAYEQYF
-	TRBV28	TRBJ2-7	15	TRBD2	TGTGCCAGCAGCGAACCTAGCGGGAGAGGGAGCGAGCAGTACTTC	CASSEPSGRGSEQYF
-	TRBV29-1	TRBJ1-2	14	-	TGCAGCGTAGCGTTGGGGCGGGGTAACTATGGCTACACCTTC	CSVALGRGNYGYTF
-	TRBV7-2	TRBJ1-1	17	TRBD1	TGTGCCAGCAGCTTGGTGGGACTACAGGGGCCGGGCACTGAAGCTTTCTTT	CASSLVGLQGPGTEAFF
-	TRBV25-1	TRBJ2-3	16	TRBD2	TGTGCCAGCAGTGCGCGCGGGAGGGCGGCCACAGATACGCAGTATTTT	CASSARGRAATDTQYF
-	TRBV5-1	TRBJ2-7	16	TRBD2	TGCGCCAGCAGCTTGGCCGGACTAGCGGTTTTTTACGAGCAGTACTTC	CASSLAGLAVFYEQYF
-	TRBV9	TRBJ1-1	14	TRBD1	TGTGCCAGCGGACTGGGCAGGGGGGAAACTGAAGCTTTCTTT	CASGLGRGETEAFF
-	TRBV29-1	TRBJ1-2	12	-	TGCAGCGTTTATACTGGGGGATATGGCTACACCTTC	CSVYTGGYGYTF
-	TRBV27	TRBJ1-3	14	-	TGTGCCAGCAGTTTGGGCCAGGGAGGAAACACCATATATTTT	CASSLGQGGNTIYF
-	TRBV27	TRBJ2-7	13	-	TGTGCCAGCAGTTTCGCCCGGGGGGCCGAGCAGTACTTC	CASSFARGAEQYF
-	TRBV14	TRBJ2-3	15	-	TGTGCCAGCAGCCAAGGACTAGGAGGCACAGATACGCAGTATTTT	CASSQGLGGTDTQYF
-	TRBV29-1	TRBJ2-2	13	-	TGCAGCGTTGATGAGGGGCACACCGGGGAGCTGTTTTTT	CSVDEGHTGELFF
-	TRBV4-3	TRBJ1-4	14	-	TGCGCCAGCAGCCACCAGGGTACTAATGAAAAACTGTTTTTT	CASSHQGTNEKLFF
-	TRBV5-1	TRBJ2-7	12	-	TGCGCCAGCAGAGACGGGAACCACGAGCAGTACTTC	CASRDGNHEQYF
-	TRBV15	TRBJ2-7	14	-	TGTGCCACCAGCAGTGTTGTCGGGGACTACGAGCAGTACTTC	CATSSVVGDYEQYF
once	TRBV4-1	TRBJ2-4	14	-	TGCGCCAGCAGCCAAGCCCTAGCCAAAAACATTCAGTACTTC	CASSQALAKNIQYF
once	TRBV28	TRBJ1-4	15	-	TGTGCCAGCAGTAAAATGGGGGGACCCTATGAAAAACTGTTTTTT	CASSKMGGPYEKLFF
-	TRBV5-4	TRBJ2-7	14	-	TGTGCCAGCAGCTCGACAGGGACTGACTACGAGCAGTACTTC	CASSSTGTDYEQYF
-	TRBV5-1	TRBJ2-7	16	-	TGCGCCAGCAGCTTGCAATCCGGGACATCTGCCTACGAGCAGTACTTC	CASSLQSGTSAYEQYF
-	TRBV11-2	TRBJ2-7	17	-	TGTGCCAGCAGCTTCGAAGCCTTGACGGCTTCCCCATACGAGCAGTACTTC	CASSFEALTASPYEQYF
-	TRBV28	TRBJ1-2	14	-	TGTGCCAGCAGTCGCCGGAACAGGGTTAAGGGCTACACCTTC	CASSRRNRVKGYTF
-	TRBV10-3	TRBJ1-3	12	-	TGTGCCATCGGAAGGTCTGGAAACACCATATATTTT	CAIGRSGNTIYF
-	TRBV7-9	TRBJ2-1	15	-	TGTGCCAGCAGCTTTGGACAGCCTTCCTACAATGAGCAGTTCTTC	CASSFGQPSYNEQFF
once	TRBV27	TRBJ2-5	15	TRBD1	TGTGCCAGCTCTGCCCCGGGACAGGGCCAAGAGACCCAGTACTTC	CASSAPGQGQETQYF
-	TRBV19	TRBJ2-5	12	TRBD2	TGTGCCAGTCGCCTAGCGGGAGAGACCCAGTACTTC	CASRLAGETQYF
-	TRBV7-9	TRBJ1-2	13	-	TGTGCCAGCAGCTTAGCCGCAGACTATGGCTACACCTTC	CASSLAADYGYTF
once	TRBV19	TRBJ1-1	15	-	TGTGCCAGTAGTATGGCCAGGGCACTGAACACTGAAGCTTTCTTT	CASSMARALNTEAFF
-	TRBV6-6	TRBJ1-3	13	-	TGTGCCAGCAGGCCGACAACTGGAAACACCATATATTTT	CASRPTTGNTIYF
-	TRBV12-3/TRBV12-4	TRBJ2-7	13	-	TGTGCCAGCAAGGCCTTGGGACATTACGAGCAGTACTTC	CASKALGHYEQYF
-	TRBV27	TRBJ1-5	13	-	TGTGCCAGCAGTTCCGTCTACAATCAGCCCCAGCATTTT	CASSSVYNQPQHF
once	TRBV19	TRBJ2-5	15	-	TGTGCCAGTAGTGTAACAGCGGGCCAACAAGAGACCCAGTACTTC	CASSVTAGQQETQYF
-	TRBV30	TRBJ1-2	14	-	TGTGCCTGGAGTCCCCTAACAGGGAGTGGCGGCTACACCTTC	CAWSPLTGSGGYTF
-	TRBV6-5	TRBJ1-4	14	TRBD1	TGTGCCAGCAGGCAACAGGGGACTAATGAAAAACTGTTTTTT	CASRQQGTNEKLFF
-	TRBV5-1	TRBJ2-3	13	-	TGCGCCAGCAGCTTGGGGGGTACAGATACGCAGTATTTT	CASSLGGTDTQYF
-	TRBV27	TRBJ2-2	13	-	TGTGCCAGCAGTTTAAGGACTACCGGGGAGCTGTTTTTT	CASSLRTTGELFF
few	TRBV19	TRBJ2-2	19	TRBD2	TGTGCCAGTAGTATGAGTTTGGCTAGCGGGAGCCTAAACACCGGGGAGCTGTTTTTT	CASSMSLASGSLNTGELFF
once	TRBV27	TRBJ2-1	15	-	TGTGCCAGCAGTCTTGCCTTAACAGAGAACGATGAGCAGTTCTTC	CASSLALTENDEQFF
-	TRBV7-2	TRBJ1-3	15	-	TGTGCCAGCAGCCTAGATCTGGCACTTGGAAACACCATATATTTT	CASSLDLALGNTIYF
-	TRBV12-3/TRBV12-4	TRBJ1-6	13	-	TGTGCCAGAGCAGGCTCCTATAATTCACCCCTCCACTTT	CARAGSYNSPLHF
-	TRBV14	TRBJ2-7	16	-	TGTGCCAGCAGCCCTGCAATGGCAGGGGGGCTCTACGAGCAGTACTTC	CASSPAMAGGLYEQYF
-	TRBV6-5	TRBJ1-2	11	-	TGTGCCAGCAGGTTTGACTATGGCTACACCTTC	CASRFDYGYTF
-	TRBV19	TRBJ2-7	13	-	TGTGCCAGTAGTATATCAGAGGACTACGAGCAGTACTTC	CASSISEDYEQYF
-	TRBV2	TRBJ1-2	13	TRBD1	TGTGCCAACAGGGGGGACACCCTGAGTGGCTACACCTTC	CANRGDTLSGYTF
-	TRBV19	TRBJ2-1	11	-	TGTGCCAGTAGTACATACAATGAGCAGTTCTTC	CASSTYNEQFF
once	TRBV30	TRBJ1-6	13	TRBD1	TGTGCCTGGCCGGGACAGTATAATTCACCCCTCCACTTT	CAWPGQYNSPLHF
few	TRBV7-2	TRBJ2-7	13	TRBD1	TGTGCCAGCAGCTTGGGGACAGGGTACGAGCAGTACTTC	CASSLGTGYEQYF
-	TRBV28	TRBJ1-1	13	-	TGTGCCAGCCAACCGGGGGGCAGGACTGAAGCTTTCTTT	CASQPGGRTEAFF
once	TRBV18	TRBJ1-4	15	TRBD1	TGTGCCAGCTCCACCACAGGGGGCATGGGTGAAAAACTGTTTTTT	CASSTTGGMGEKLFF